This is a list of T cell receptor beta chains from one sample in a study of blood T cells in healthy people across ages. MiXCR, run by TCRdb on the 5' RACE reads, gives a single entry per CDR3 protein. The sample has 550,000 to 600,000 distinct CDR3 sequences, around 48% seen once. What was sequenced was blood. The receptors originated from an elderly man in good health. Both conserved end residues are part of each CDR3. Each record gives: V gene, J gene, clone size, D gene, CDR3 protein, CDR3 DNA. D genes are given only for firm matches. The listing skips clone size in some rows; elsewhere it reads once, few, many or a size class.

>TRBV4-3|TRBJ2-7|few|.
CASSQVVSGALSYEQYF
TGCGCCAGCAGCCAAGTTGTGAGTGGGGCCTTGTCCTACGAGCAGTACTTC
>TRBV12-3/TRBV12-4|TRBJ1-2|.|TRBD1
CASSLGFLGTDSNYGYTF
TGTGCCAGCAGTTTGGGTTTCCTCGGGACAGATTCTAACTATGGCTACACCTTC
>TRBV11-2|TRBJ2-5|once|TRBD2
CASSTRLAGRETQYF
TGTGCCAGCAGCACGCGACTAGCGGGTAGAGAGACCCAGTACTTC
>TRBV3-1|TRBJ2-6|.|.
CASSQDVIGTGANVLTF
TGTGCCAGCAGCCAAGATGTGATTGGTACTGGGGCCAACGTCCTGACTTTC
>TRBV10-3|TRBJ2-3|few|.
CATTRGTDTQYF
TGTGCCACAACCCGGGGCACAGATACGCAGTATTTT
>TRBV11-2|TRBJ1-1|few|.
CASSLHTEAFF
TGTGCCAGCAGCTTGCACACTGAAGCTTTCTTT
>TRBV20-1|TRBJ2-1|.|TRBD1
CSASDRGRTNEQFF
TGCAGTGCTAGCGACAGGGGGCGAACCAATGAGCAGTTCTTC
>TRBV3-1|TRBJ1-1|.|.
CASTVHQDTEAFF
TGTGCCAGTACAGTTCATCAGGACACTGAAGCTTTCTTT
>TRBV10-3|TRBJ2-2|.|.
CAISLNTGELFF
TGTGCCATCAGTTTAAACACCGGGGAGCTGTTTTTT
>TRBV6-2/TRBV6-3|TRBJ2-6|.|.
CASNLPGSGANVLTF
TGTGCCAGCAACCTTCCCGGCTCTGGGGCCAACGTCCTGACTTTC
>TRBV20-1|TRBJ1-4|few|.
CSARPREVFEKLFF
TGCAGTGCTAGACCCCGTGAGGTATTCGAAAAACTGTTTTTT
>TRBV4-3|TRBJ1-2|.|TRBD1
CASSHVRDRGGRYGYTF
TGCGCCAGCAGCCACGTCCGGGACAGGGGGGGGAGGTATGGCTACACCTTC
>TRBV20-1|TRBJ1-4|.|TRBD1
CSASTPGQGSNEKLFF
TGCAGTGCTAGTACACCGGGACAGGGTAGTAATGAAAAACTGTTTTTT
>TRBV7-2|TRBJ2-3|.|.
CASSFPQGRTDTQYF
TGTGCCAGCAGCTTCCCTCAGGGGAGGACGGATACGCAGTATTTT
>TRBV7-2|TRBJ1-6|.|.
CASSLETGRGNSPLHF
TGTGCCAGCAGCTTAGAAACCGGACGGGGAAATTCACCCCTCCACTTT
>TRBV4-1|TRBJ2-7|.|.
CASSPIQDGPYEQYF
TGCGCCAGCAGCCCAATCCAGGACGGCCCGTACGAGCAGTACTTC
>TRBV10-3|TRBJ2-2|.|.
CAISPLLESRELFF
TGTGCCATCAGTCCGTTGCTGGAGTCCCGGGAGCTGTTTTTT
>TRBV20-1|TRBJ2-5|few|.
CSALLPEETQYF
TGCAGTGCTCTGCTACCCGAGGAGACCCAGTACTTC
>TRBV7-2|TRBJ1-5|.|.
CASSLAAGPYQPQHF
TGTGCCAGCAGCTTAGCGGCAGGACCCTATCAGCCCCAGCATTTT
>TRBV12-3/TRBV12-4|TRBJ2-7|.|TRBD1
CATKRDSLYEQYF
TGTGCCACAAAAAGGGACAGCCTCTACGAGCAGTACTTC
>TRBV4-2|TRBJ2-5|few|.
CASSQEKRGETQYF
TGTGCCAGCAGCCAGGAAAAAAGAGGGGAGACCCAGTACTTC
>TRBV6-5|TRBJ2-7|many|.
CASSDGTGSYEQYF
TGTGCCAGCAGTGACGGAACAGGTTCCTACGAGCAGTACTTC
>TRBV6-2/TRBV6-3|TRBJ2-3|.|.
CASSYSQTTDTQYF
TGTGCCAGCAGTTACTCACAGACCACAGATACGCAGTATTTT
>TRBV18|TRBJ2-1|.|.
CASSPRHNSLADSYNEQFF
TGTGCCAGCTCACCGCGCCACAACAGCCTGGCGGACTCCTACAATGAGCAGTTCTTC
>TRBV5-1|TRBJ1-6|few|.
CASSLAGRLDSPLHF
TGCGCCAGCAGCTTGGCGGGCCGGCTCGATTCACCCCTCCACTTT
>TRBV7-2|TRBJ2-7|.|TRBD2
CASSQLAGRYEQYF
TGTGCCAGCAGCCAGCTAGCGGGCCGCTACGAGCAGTACTTC
>TRBV20-1|TRBJ2-4|.|.
CSASALNDAKNIQYF
TGCAGTGCTAGCGCCTTAAACGACGCCAAAAACATTCAGTACTTC
>TRBV29-1|TRBJ2-7|.|TRBD2
CSAIEGLAGADEQYF
TGCAGCGCCATCGAGGGGCTAGCGGGTGCAGACGAGCAGTACTTC
>TRBV7-2|TRBJ2-3|.|.
CASSSQWFPDTQYF
TGTGCCAGCAGCTCCCAGTGGTTTCCAGATACGCAGTATTTT
>TRBV20-1|TRBJ2-7|.|TRBD1
CSATDRGPYEQYF
TGCAGTGCTACAGACAGGGGCCCCTACGAGCAGTACTTC
>TRBV30|TRBJ2-1|.|.
CAWSRQAYGQFF
TGTGCCTGGAGTAGACAGGCGTATGGGCAGTTCTTC
>TRBV2|TRBJ1-2|.|.
CASSPGFGYTF
TGTGCCAGCAGCCCAGGGTTCGGCTACACCTTC
>TRBV9|TRBJ2-1|.|.
CASSVVTGASNEQFF
TGTGCCAGCAGCGTAGTGACGGGAGCCAGCAATGAGCAGTTCTTC
>TRBV20-1|TRBJ2-5|.|.
CSASRGEGTQYF
TGCAGTGCTAGTCGAGGAGAAGGGACCCAGTACTTC
>TRBV6-6|TRBJ1-4|many|.
CASSFPGLREKLFF
TGTGCCAGCAGTTTTCCAGGGTTGAGAGAAAAACTGTTTTTT
>TRBV20-1|TRBJ1-2|once|TRBD1
CSVPGQGDYGYTF
TGCAGCGTCCCGGGACAGGGAGACTATGGCTACACCTTC
>TRBV2|TRBJ2-4|few|.
CASRRDALKEQYF
TGTGCCAGCAGGAGGGACGCCCTGAAGGAGCAGTACTTC
>TRBV6-2/TRBV6-3|TRBJ2-7|.|.
CASSYMRSYEQYF
TGTGCCAGCAGTTACATGCGCTCCTACGAGCAGTACTTC
>TRBV20-1|TRBJ2-1|.|TRBD1
CSAPLTGAPNEQFF
TGCAGTGCGCCCTTGACAGGGGCACCCAATGAGCAGTTCTTC
>TRBV21-1|TRBJ2-7|few|.
CASSPRGTAYEQYF
TGTGCCAGCAGCCCGAGGGGTACAGCCTACGAGCAGTACTTC
>TRBV7-9|TRBJ2-6|.|TRBD1
CASSPRGTGISGANVLTF
TGTGCCAGCAGCCCGCGCGGGACAGGGATTTCTGGGGCCAACGTCCTGACTTTC
>TRBV29-1|TRBJ2-7|.|.
CSVGVRGANYEQYF
TGCAGCGTGGGAGTTCGGGGGGCTAACTACGAGCAGTACTTC